The sample holds a few counts of the clone carrying this T cell receptor (beta chain). CDR1 and CDR2 from the germline V gene are SGHRS and YFSETQ. J was trimmed by 10 bases and V by 4 bases; bases with no gene match: 9. There are 15 residues in the CDR3. Original processing notes: Cell counts per sample came from amplifying reference gene primers. Sequencing was performed with immunoSEQ multiplex PCR; in TCRdb, only in-frame clones are kept and a portion is missing. Clone size and the V and J calls come from that table; the DNA yielded D and trimming. The table has some 120,000 clones, approximately 81% seen once. The sample originates from a study of blood T cell repertoires in COVID-19. Looking at the study overall: Both acute and convalescent COVID-19 samples were obtained from the United States, Italy and Spain. T cells, B-cell-depleted T cells, or PBMCs supplied cDNA or gDNA.

The rearrangement uses TRBV5-1 and TRBJ1-6, with 9 bases that match TRBD1. The material sequenced was peripheral blood. The clonotype was recovered from a man in his sixties with acute or convalescent COVID-19. The DNA for the CDR3 is TGCGCCAGCAGCGGCGGACAGGGGAACGGCTCACCCCTCCACTTT. Translation: CASSGGQGNGSPLHF.